This T cell receptor beta chain was identified during a study of T cell clones after liver transplantation. Study context: HCV positivity affected three of eight recipients; the rest lacked autoimmune or viral indications. Draws occurred before transplant, before withdrawal, and after complete or failed withdrawal.

V shed 5 bases, J shed 4 bases, and the junction held 3 bases outside the gene matches. The CDR3 has 12 residues. In germline, CDR1 is SQVTM, CDR2 ANQGSEA. Study-wide results and caveats: Circulating graft-donor-reactive CD4 TCRbeta sequences fell significantly post-transplant in 5 of 8 subjects. Conclusions were preliminary, with small, heterogeneous patient groups.

This clone was recorded once. Antigen specificity is unknown. Assay used: immunoSEQ multiplex PCR; TCRdb lists only in-frame clones, some missing. This sample has about 80,000 clones; roughly 82% occur once, and the top ten carry approximately 0.45%. J is TRBJ1-1 and V is TRBV29-1, with 8 bases aligning to TRBD1. The sequences come from CD4+ T cells from blood, collected around 45 months after liver transplant. The TCR sequence derives from a human patient who received a liver transplant. The graft donor may have given rise to some T cells. CDR3 in DNA: TGCAGCGTTTCAGGGGGCGGCACTGAAGCTTTCTTT. It is translated as CSVSGGGTEAFF.